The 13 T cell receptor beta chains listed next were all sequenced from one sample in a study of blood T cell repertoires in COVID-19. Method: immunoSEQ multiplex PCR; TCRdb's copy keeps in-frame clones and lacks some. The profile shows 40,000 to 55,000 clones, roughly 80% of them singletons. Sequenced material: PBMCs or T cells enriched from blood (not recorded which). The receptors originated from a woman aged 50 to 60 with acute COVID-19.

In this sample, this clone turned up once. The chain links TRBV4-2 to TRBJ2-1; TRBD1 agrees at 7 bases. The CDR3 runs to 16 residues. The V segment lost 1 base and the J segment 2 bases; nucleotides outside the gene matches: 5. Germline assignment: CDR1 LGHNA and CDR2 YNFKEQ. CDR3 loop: CASSQGGGPTYNEQFF. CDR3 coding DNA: TGTGCCAGCAGCCAAGGAGGGGGCCCCACCTACAATGAGCAGTTCTTC.

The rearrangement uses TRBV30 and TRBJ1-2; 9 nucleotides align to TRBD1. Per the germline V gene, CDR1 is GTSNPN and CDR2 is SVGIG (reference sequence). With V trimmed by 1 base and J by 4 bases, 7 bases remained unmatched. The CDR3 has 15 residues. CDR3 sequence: CAWSAQRDRAYGYTF. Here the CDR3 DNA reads TGTGCCTGGAGTGCCCAGAGGGACAGGGCCTATGGCTACACCTTC.

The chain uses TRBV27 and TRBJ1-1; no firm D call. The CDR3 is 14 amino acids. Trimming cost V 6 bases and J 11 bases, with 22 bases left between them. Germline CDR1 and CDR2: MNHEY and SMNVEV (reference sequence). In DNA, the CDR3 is TGTGCCAGCAGCCCACTGGGCAGGCGATATGAGGCTTTCTTT. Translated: CASSPLGRRYEAFF.

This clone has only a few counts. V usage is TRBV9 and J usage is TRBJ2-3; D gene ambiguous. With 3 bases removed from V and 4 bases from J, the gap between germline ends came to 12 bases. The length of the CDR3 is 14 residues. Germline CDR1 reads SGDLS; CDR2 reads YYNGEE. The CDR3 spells CASSAPSTADTQYF. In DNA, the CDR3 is TGTGCCAGCAGCGCCCCTTCCACGGCAGATACGCAGTATTTT. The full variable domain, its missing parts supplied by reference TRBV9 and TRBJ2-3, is DSGVTQTPKHLITATGQRVTLRCSPRSGDLSVYWYQQSLDQGLQFLIQYYNGEERAKGNILERFSAQQFPDLHSELNLSSLELGDSALYFCASSAPSTADTQYFGPGTRLTVL.

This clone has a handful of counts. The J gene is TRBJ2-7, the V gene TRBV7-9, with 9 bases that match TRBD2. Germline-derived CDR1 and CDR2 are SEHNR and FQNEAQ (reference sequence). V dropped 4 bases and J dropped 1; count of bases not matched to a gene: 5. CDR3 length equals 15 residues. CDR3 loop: CASSSISGGSYEQYF. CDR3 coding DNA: TGTGCCAGCAGCTCGATTAGCGGGGGTTCCTACGAGCAGTACTTC.

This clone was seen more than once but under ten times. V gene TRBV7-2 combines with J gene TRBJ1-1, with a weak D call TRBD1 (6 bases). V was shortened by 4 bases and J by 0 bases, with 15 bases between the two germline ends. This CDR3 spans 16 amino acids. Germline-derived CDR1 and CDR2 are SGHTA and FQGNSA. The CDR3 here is CASSSNPTGMNTEAFF. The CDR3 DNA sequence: TGTGCCAGCAGCTCCAACCCTACAGGGATGAACACTGAAGCTTTCTTT.

The CDR3 region has the DNA TGTGCCAGCAGTTCGTCTCTTGGGGCCAACGTCCTGACTTTC. As protein: CASSSSLGANVLTF. This chain connects TRBV27 to TRBJ2-6, with D hard to call. In germline, CDR1 is MNHEY, CDR2 SMNVEV (reference sequence). This CDR3 is 14 amino acids long. Trimming stripped 4 bases from V and 3 bases from J, with 7 bases between.

The CDR3 reads CASSSEQGPYNEQFF. CDR3 coding DNA: TGTGCCAGCAGCTCAGAACAGGGCCCCTACAATGAGCAGTTCTTC. V gene TRBV5-4 combines with J gene TRBJ2-1; D may be TRBD1 (6 bases). The CDR3 consists of 15 residues. V gave up 3 bases and J gave up 2 bases, with 12 bases separating them. Per the germline V gene, CDR1 is SGHNT and CDR2 is YYREEE (reference sequence).

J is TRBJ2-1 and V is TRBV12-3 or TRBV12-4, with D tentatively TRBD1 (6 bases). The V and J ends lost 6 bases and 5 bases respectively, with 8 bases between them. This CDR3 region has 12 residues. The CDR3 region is CASSRGHNEQFF. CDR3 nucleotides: TGTGCCAGCAGCAGGGGCCACAATGAGCAGTTCTTC.

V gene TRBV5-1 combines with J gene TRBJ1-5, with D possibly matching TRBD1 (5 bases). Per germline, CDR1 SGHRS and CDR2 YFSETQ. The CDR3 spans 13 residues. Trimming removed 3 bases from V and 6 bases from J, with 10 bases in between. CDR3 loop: CASSWDWGQPQHF. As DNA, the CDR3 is TGCGCCAGCAGCTGGGACTGGGGTCAGCCCCAGCATTTT.

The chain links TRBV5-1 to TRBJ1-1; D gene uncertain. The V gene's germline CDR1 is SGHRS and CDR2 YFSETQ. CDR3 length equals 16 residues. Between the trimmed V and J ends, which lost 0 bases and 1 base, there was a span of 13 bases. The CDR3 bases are TGCGCCAGCAGCTTGGAGATAATAGATCAGAACACTGAAGCTTTCTTT. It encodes CASSLEIIDQNTEAFF.

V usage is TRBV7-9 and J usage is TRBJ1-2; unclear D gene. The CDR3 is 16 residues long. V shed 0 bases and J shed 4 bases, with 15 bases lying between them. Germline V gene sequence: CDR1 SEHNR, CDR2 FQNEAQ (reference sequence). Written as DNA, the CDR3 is TGTGCCAGCAGCTTAGCCCGAGCCCAGACGGGCTATGGCTACACCTTC. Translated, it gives CASSLARAQTGYGYTF.

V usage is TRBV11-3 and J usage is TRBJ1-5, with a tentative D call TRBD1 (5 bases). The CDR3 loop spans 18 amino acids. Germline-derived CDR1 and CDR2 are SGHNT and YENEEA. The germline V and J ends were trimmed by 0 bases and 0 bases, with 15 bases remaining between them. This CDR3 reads CASSLDGGGTISNQPQHF. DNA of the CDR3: TGTGCCAGCAGCTTAGATGGAGGTGGGACTATTAGCAATCAGCCCCAGCATTTT.